Each of the 10 T cell receptor beta chains below was sequenced from the same sample in a study of T-cell reconstitution after alpha-beta-depleted transplantation in children. A library of TCRbeta sequences, prepared with unique molecular identifiers, was generated. MiXCR was run by TCRdb on the PCR reads, yielding one entry per CDR3 protein. The sample gives over 150,000 distinct CDR3 sequences, 6% to 7% of which show up once; approximately 2.9% is in the top ten. Here the sequenced sample was PBMCs from the stem cell graft donor, taken from the stem cell graft. These receptors were obtained from a human donor who donated a stem cell graft to a child with Wiskott-Aldrich syndrome.

In its sample, this clonotype was seen many times. The chain employs TRBV6-5 and TRBJ1-2; 7 bases align to TRBD1. Germline trimming cut 0 bases from V and 0 bases from J; bases unmatched to any gene: 10. Germline values: CDR1 MNHEY, CDR2 SVGAGI. The CDR3 has 18 residues. Here the CDR3 DNA reads TGTGCCAGCAGTTACTCGTTCTACAGGGGACGAGCTAACTATGGCTACACCTTC. Amino acids: CASSYSFYRGRANYGYTF.

This clonotype was recorded many times. The chain joins TRBV5-1 to TRBJ2-7, with TRBD1 identical over 8 bases. V shed 4 bases, J shed 4 bases, and the junction held 7 bases outside the gene matches. CDR1 is SGHRS and CDR2 is YFSETQ in the germline V gene. There are 14 residues in the CDR3. The CDR3 loop is CASSDRQGLYEQYF. CDR3 sequence (DNA): TGCGCCAGCAGCGACCGACAGGGGTTGTACGAGCAGTACTTC.

This clonotype showed up many times. The V gene is TRBV29-1, the J gene TRBJ2-1; 11 bases line up with TRBD1. V was clipped by 6 bases and J by 7 bases; unmatched bases: 8. The germline V gene has CDR1 SQVTM and CDR2 ANQGSEA. This CDR3 is built from 14 residues. In DNA form, the CDR3 reads TGCAGCGTAAGAGGGACAGGGGGACCAAATGAGCAGTTCTTC. Its protein is CSVRGTGGPNEQFF.

This clonotype has at least ten counts. The gene calls are TRBV5-1 and TRBJ2-7; TRBD2 might be the D (6 bases). Trimming removed 6 bases from V and 4 bases from J, with 17 bases in between. The CDR3 contains 14 residues. Germline V lookup: CDR1 SGHRS, CDR2 YFSETQ. The DNA for the CDR3 is TGCGCCAGCACCCAGCGGGCAGGTCCATACGAGCAGTACTTC. Amino acid sequence: CASTQRAGPYEQYF.

In this sample, this clonotype turned up many times. The rearrangement joins TRBV6-2 or TRBV6-3 to TRBJ2-1; 14 bases are shared with TRBD2. Germline V CDR1 and CDR2: MNHEY, SVGEGT. The CDR3 length is 20 residues. Unmatched junction bases numbered 16, after V lost 2 bases and J lost 7 bases. This CDR3 is CASSYPLRLAGGLPLNEQFF. The CDR3 DNA is TGTGCCAGCAGTTACCCTTTACGACTAGCGGGAGGGCTACCATTAAATGAGCAGTTCTTC.

The chain recombines TRBV18 with TRBJ1-1; D is undetermined. The CDR3 spans 14 residues. CDR1 is KGHSH, CDR2 LQKENI, per germline. Trimming took 3 bases from V and 1 from J, leaving 9 bases between them. The CDR3 DNA reads TGTGCCAGCTCACCTCTCTCAAAGAACACTGAAGCTTTCTTT. Translating it yields CASSPLSKNTEAFF.

This clonotype came up a few times. Germline and junction disagree at one end, which may indicate a read error. V gene TRBV20-1 combines with J gene TRBJ2-7; 9 nucleotides match TRBD2. CDR1 and CDR2 (germline): DFQATT, SNEGSKA (reference sequence). The length of the CDR3 is 15 residues. The CDR3 reads CCARAWQRGAYEQYF. The DNA of the CDR3 is TGCTGTGCTAGAGCGTGGCAGCGGGGGGCCTACGAGCAGTACTTC.

There are a few counts of this clonotype. The chain couples TRBV5-5 to TRBJ2-1, with 8 nucleotides matching TRBD1. The CDR3 loop spans 15 amino acids. Losses at the gene ends were 0 bases for V and 3 bases for J; bases not matched to a gene: 2. Germline V lookup: CDR1 SGHKS, CDR2 YYEKEE (reference sequence). This CDR3 reads CASSLAQGVYNEQFF. CDR3 DNA sequence: TGTGCCAGCAGCTTGGCACAGGGGGTCTACAATGAGCAGTTCTTC.

This clonotype has a count of ten or more. The V gene is TRBV5-1, the J gene TRBJ1-6; D might be TRBD1 (5 bases). Trimming stripped 6 bases from V and 6 bases from J, with 16 bases between. Germline V lookup: CDR1 SGHRS, CDR2 YFSETQ. The CDR3 is made up of 15 amino acids. The CDR3 DNA reads as TGCGCCAGCACCTTCAGGGACGCCGGTAATTCACCCCTCCACTTT. Protein product: CASTFRDAGNSPLHF.

The chain is built from TRBV5-1 and TRBJ2-7, with TRBD2 matching 13 bases. V was clipped by 4 bases and J by 4 bases; unmatched bases: 11. Germline-derived CDR1 and CDR2 are SGHRS and YFSETQ. The CDR3 totals 17 residues. CDR3 sequence: CASSPGLAGTKLYEQYF. DNA of the CDR3: TGCGCCAGCAGCCCGGGACTAGCGGGAACGAAACTTTACGAGCAGTACTTC. The whole variable domain, filled in from reference TRBV5-1 and TRBJ2-7, reads KAGVTQTPRYLIKTRGQQVTLSCSPISGHRSVSWYQQTPGQGLQFLFEYFSETQRNKGNFPGRFSGRQFSNSRSEMNVSTLELGDSALYLCASSPGLAGTKLYEQYFGPGTRLTVT.